This T cell receptor (beta chain) was recovered during a study of neurological immune-mediated disorders. Overall study results and limits: There was no clinical or MRI feature that was associated with the multiple sclerosis repertoire cluster.

5'RACE generated cDNA with 10-nucleotide random UMIs. One entry per CDR3 protein results from TCRdb running MiXCR on the 5' RACE reads. The repertoire holds roughly 60,000 distinct CDR3 sequences, with around 3.5% as singletons. V was pared by 6 bases and J by 7 bases, with 16 bases between. The CDR3 extends over 14 amino acids. Looked up from germline, CDR1 is MNHEY and CDR2 is SVGAGI. In this sample, this clonotype turned up many times. Its antigen is still unknown. V usage is TRBV6-5 and J usage is TRBJ1-5; a possible D gene is TRBD1 (5 bases). This receptor was taken from a woman aged 25 to 39 with multiple sclerosis. Sample: PBMCs. CDR3 bases: TGTGCCAGCAGCCGTGGGGGGGGGAGACAGCCCCAGCATTTT. Translated, it gives CASSRGGGRQPQHF.